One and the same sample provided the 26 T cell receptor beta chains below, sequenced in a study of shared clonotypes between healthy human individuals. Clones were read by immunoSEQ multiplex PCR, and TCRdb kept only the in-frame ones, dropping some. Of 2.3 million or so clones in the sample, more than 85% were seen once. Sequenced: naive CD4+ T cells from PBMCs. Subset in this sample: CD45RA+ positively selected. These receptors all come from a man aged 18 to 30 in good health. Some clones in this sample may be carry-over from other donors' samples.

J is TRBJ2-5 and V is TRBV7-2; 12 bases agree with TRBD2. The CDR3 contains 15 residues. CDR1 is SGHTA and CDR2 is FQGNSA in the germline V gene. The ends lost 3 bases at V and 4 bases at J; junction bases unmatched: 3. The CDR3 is CASSFTGLAGETQYF. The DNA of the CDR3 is TGTGCCAGCAGCTTCACGGGACTAGCGGGAGAGACCCAGTACTTC.

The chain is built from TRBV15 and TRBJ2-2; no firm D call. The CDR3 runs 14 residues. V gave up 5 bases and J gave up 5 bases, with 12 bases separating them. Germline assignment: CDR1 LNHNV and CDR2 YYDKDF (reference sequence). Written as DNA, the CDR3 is TGTGCCACCAGCCTCCCCCTGAGTACCGGGGAGCTGTTTTTT. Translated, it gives CATSLPLSTGELFF.

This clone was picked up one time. CDR3 sequence reads: CNTPGGYTF. The CDR3 nucleotides read TGCAACACCCCCGGAGGCTACACCTTC. The chain combines TRBV20-1 with TRBJ1-2; no reliable D call. Looked up from germline, CDR1 is DFQATT and CDR2 is SNEGSKA (reference sequence). This CDR3 comprises 9 residues.

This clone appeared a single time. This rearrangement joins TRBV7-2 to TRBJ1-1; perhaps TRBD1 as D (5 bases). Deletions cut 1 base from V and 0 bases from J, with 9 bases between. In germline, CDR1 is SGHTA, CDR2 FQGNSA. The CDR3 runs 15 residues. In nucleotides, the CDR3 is TGTGCCAGCAGCTTAGTGGGGACGATGAACACTGAAGCTTTCTTT. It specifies CASSLVGTMNTEAFF.

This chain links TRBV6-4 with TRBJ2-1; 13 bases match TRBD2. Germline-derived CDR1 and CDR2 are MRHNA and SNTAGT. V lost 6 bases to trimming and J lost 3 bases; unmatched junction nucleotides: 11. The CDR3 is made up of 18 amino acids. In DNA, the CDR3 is TGTGCCAGCAGCGCGGGACTAGCGGGACCACCGGGCTACAATGAGCAGTTCTTC. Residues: CASSAGLAGPPGYNEQFF.

The chain's CDR3 is CASRTTGGPTNYGYTF. CDR3 nucleotide sequence: TGTGCCAGCAGGACAACAGGGGGCCCCACTAACTATGGCTACACCTTC. This chain connects TRBV28 to TRBJ1-2; TRBD1 agrees at 9 bases. The germline V gene encodes CDR1 MDHEN and CDR2 SYDVKM. The V gene end was trimmed by 6 bases and the J gene end by 0 bases; junction bases not matched to a gene: 8. The CDR3 length is 16 residues.

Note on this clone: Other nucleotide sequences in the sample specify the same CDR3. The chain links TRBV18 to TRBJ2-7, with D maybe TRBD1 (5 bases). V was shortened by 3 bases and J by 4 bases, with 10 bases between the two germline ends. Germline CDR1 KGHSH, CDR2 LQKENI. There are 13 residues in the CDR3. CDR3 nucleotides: TGTGCCAGCTCACCGGGCAGACAGTACGAGCAGTACTTC. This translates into CASSPGRQYEQYF.

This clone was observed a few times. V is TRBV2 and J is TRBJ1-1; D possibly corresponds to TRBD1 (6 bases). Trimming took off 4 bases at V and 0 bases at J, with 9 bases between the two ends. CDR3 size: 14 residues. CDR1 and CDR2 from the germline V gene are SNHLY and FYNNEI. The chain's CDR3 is CASSAAGVNTEAFF. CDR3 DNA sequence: TGTGCCAGCAGTGCTGCAGGGGTGAACACTGAAGCTTTCTTT.

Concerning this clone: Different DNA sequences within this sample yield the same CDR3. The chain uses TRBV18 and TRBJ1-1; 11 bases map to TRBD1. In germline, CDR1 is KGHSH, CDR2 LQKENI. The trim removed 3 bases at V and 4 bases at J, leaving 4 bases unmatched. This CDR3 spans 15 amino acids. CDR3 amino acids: CASSPGQGAVTEAFF. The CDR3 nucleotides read TGTGCCAGCTCACCCGGACAGGGGGCAGTCACTGAAGCTTTCTTT.

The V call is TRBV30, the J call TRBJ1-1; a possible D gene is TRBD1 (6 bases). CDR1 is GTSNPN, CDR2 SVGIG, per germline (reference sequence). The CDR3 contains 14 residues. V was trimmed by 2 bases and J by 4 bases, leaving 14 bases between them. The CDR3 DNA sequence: TGTGCCTGGAGTCCTTACAGGGACGGCACTGAAGCTTTCTTT. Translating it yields CAWSPYRDGTEAFF. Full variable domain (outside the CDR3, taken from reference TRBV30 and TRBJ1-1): SQTIHQWPATLVQPVGSPLSLECTVEGTSNPNLYWYRQAAGRGLQLLFYSVGIGQISSEVPQNLSASRPQDRQFILSSKKLLLSDSGFYLCAWSPYRDGTEAFFGQGTRLTVV.

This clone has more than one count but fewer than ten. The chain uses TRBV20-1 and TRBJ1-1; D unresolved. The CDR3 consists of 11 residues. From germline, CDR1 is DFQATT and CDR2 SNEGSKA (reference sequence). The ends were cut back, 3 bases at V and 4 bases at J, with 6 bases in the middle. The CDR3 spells CSASVATEAFF. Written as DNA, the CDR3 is TGCAGTGCTAGTGTCGCCACTGAAGCTTTCTTT.

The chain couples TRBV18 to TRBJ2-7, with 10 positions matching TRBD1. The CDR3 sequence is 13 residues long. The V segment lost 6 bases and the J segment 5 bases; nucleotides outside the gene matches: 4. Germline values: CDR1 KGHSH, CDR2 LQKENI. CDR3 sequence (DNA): TGTGCCAGCTCCCGGGGACAGGGGAACGAGCAGTACTTC. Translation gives CASSRGQGNEQYF. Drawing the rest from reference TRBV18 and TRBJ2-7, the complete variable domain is NAGVMQNPRHLVRRRGQEARLRCSPMKGHSHVYWYRQLPEEGLKFMVYLQKENIIDESGMPKERFSAEFPKEGPSILRIQQVVRGDSAAYFCASSRGQGNEQYFGPGTRLTVT.

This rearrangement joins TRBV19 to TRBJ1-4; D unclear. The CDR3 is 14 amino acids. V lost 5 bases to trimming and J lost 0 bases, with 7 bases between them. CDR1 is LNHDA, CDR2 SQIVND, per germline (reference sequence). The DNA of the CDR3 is TGTGCCAGTAGTTCGGGTACAACTAATGAAAAACTGTTTTTT. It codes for CASSSGTTNEKLFF.

The CDR3 region is CASIGTGGVNTEAFF. Here the CDR3 DNA reads TGTGCCAGCATTGGGACAGGGGGGGTGAACACTGAAGCTTTCTTT. V and J are TRBV6-5 and TRBJ1-1; 11 bases are a match to TRBD1. Trimming took 7 bases from V and 0 from J; bases not matched to a gene: 4. The CDR3 covers 15 residues. Per the germline V gene, CDR1 is MNHEY and CDR2 is SVGAGI.

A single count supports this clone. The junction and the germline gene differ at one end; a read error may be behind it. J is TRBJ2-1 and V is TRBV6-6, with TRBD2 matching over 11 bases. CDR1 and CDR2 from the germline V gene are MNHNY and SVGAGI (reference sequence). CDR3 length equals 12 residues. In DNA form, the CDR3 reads TGTGCCAGCAGTCCCGCGACTAGCGGGAAGCTCTTC. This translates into CASSPATSGKLF.

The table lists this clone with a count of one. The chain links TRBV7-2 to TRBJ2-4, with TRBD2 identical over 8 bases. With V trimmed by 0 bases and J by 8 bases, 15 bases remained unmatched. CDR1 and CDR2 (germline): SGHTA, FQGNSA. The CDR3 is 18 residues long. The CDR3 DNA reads TGTGCCAGCAGCTTAGCACGATCGGGAGGGGCGTCTCGGGACATTCAGTACTTC. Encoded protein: CASSLARSGGASRDIQYF.

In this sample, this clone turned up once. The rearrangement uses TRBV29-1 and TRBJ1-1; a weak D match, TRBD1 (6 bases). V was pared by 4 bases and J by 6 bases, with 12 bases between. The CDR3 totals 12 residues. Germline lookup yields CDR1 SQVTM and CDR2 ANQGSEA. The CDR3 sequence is CSVGRGRAEAFF. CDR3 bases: TGCAGCGTTGGGAGGGGGAGGGCTGAAGCTTTCTTT.

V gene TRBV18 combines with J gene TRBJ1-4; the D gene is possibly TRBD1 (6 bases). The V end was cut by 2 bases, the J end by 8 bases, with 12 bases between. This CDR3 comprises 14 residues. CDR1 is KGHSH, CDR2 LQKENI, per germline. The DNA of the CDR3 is TGTGCCAGCTCACCAGACAGGCGCCAGGAAAAACTGTTTTTT. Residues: CASSPDRRQEKLFF.

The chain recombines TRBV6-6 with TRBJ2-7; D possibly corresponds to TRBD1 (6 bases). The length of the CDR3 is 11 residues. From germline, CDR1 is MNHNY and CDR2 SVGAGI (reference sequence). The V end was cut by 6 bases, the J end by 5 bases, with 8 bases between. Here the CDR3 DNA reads TGTGCCAGCAGGGACAGTGACGAGCAGTACTTC. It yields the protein CASRDSDEQYF.

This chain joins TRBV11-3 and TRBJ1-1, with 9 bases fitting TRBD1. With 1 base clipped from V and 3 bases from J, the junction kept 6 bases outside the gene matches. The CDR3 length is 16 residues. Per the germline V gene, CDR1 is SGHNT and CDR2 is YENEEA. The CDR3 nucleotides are TGTGCCAGCAGCTTAGGGACAGGGGCTGGGGACACTGAAGCTTTCTTT. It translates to CASSLGTGAGDTEAFF.

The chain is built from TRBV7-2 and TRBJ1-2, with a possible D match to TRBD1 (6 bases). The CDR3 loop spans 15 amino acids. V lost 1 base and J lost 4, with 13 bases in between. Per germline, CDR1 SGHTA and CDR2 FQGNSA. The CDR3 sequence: CASSLGRGPVYGYTF. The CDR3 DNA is TGTGCCAGCAGCTTAGGGCGGGGGCCGGTCTATGGCTACACCTTC.

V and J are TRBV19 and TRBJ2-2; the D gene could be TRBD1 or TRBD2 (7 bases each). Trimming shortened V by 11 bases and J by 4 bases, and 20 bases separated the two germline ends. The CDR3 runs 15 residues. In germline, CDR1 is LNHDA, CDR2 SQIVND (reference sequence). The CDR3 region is CAAQGGTGVTGELFF. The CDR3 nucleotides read TGTGCCGCCCAGGGGGGGACTGGGGTCACCGGGGAGCTGTTTTTT.

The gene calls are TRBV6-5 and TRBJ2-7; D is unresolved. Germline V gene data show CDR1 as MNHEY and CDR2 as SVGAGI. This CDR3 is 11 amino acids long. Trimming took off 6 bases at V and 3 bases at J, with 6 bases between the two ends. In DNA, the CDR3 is TGTGCCAGCAGCCCACTCTACGAGCAGTACTTC. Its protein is CASSPLYEQYF.

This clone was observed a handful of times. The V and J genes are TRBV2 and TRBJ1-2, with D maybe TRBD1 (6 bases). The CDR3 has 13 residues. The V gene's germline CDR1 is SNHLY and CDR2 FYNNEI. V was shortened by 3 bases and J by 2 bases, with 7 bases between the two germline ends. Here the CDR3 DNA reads TGTGCCAGCAGTGATGGACAGAACTATGGCTACACCTTC. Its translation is CASSDGQNYGYTF.

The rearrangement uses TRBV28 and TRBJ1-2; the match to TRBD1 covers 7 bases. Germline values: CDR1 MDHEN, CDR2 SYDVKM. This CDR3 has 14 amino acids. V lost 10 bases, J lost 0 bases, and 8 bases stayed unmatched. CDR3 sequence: CATLSGTANYGYTF. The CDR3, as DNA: TGTGCCACCCTTTCCGGGACAGCTAACTATGGCTACACCTTC.

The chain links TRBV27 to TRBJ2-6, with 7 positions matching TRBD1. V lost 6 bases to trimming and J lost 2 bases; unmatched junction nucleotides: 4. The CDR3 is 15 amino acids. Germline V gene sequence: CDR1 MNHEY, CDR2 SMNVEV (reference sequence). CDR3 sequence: CASRVTGTGANVLTF. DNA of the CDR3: TGTGCCAGCAGGGTGACAGGGACTGGGGCCAACGTCCTGACTTTC. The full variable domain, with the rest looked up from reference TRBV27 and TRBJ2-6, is EAQVTQNPRYLITVTGKKLTVTCSQNMNHEYMSWYRQDPGLGLRQIYYSMNVEVTDKGDVPEGYKVSRKEKRNFPLILESPSPNQTSLYFCASRVTGTGANVLTFGAGSRLTVL.